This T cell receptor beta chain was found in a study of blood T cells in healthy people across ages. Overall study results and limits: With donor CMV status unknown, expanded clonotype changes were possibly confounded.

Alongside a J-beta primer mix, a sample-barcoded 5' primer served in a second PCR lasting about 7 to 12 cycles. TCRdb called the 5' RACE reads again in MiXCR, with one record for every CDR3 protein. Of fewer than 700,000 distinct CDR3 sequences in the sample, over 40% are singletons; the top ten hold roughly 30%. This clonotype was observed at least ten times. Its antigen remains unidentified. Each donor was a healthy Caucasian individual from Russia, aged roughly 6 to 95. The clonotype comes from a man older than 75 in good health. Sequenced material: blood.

The CDR3 reads CSARVDGYEQYF. The CDR3 nucleotides are TGCAGTGCTAGGGTAGACGGATACGAGCAGTACTTC. The V gene is TRBV20-1, the J gene TRBJ2-7; the D is unclear. V shed 3 bases and J shed 4 bases, with 10 bases lying between them. This CDR3 is 12 amino acids long. The V gene's germline CDR1 is DFQATT and CDR2 SNEGSKA (reference sequence).